This entry describes one T cell receptor (beta chain). This record belongs to a study of T cell clonotyping in hematopoietic cell transplantation. Time point denoted: recipient sample about 28 days before transplant, after cytoreduction. Sequencing was performed with immunoSEQ multiplex PCR; in TCRdb, only in-frame clones are kept and a portion is missing. The sample records some 30,000 clones, over 60% being singletons. The CDR3 loop spans 15 amino acids. The germline V gene encodes CDR1 MNHEY and CDR2 SVGAGI. V dropped 5 bases and J dropped 5; count of bases not matched to a gene: 11. Source: peripheral blood mononuclear cells, taken before stem cell transplant. The chain has TRBV6-5 and TRBJ1-1; TRBD1 matches 7 bases. The clonotype originates from a woman aged 25 to 39 with chronic myeloid leukemia. Some clones in this sample may be carry-over from other donors' samples. CDR3 bases: TGTGCCAGCAGTCAGGGACGGGTCAGGGGGACTGAAGCTTTCTTT. Translation gives CASSQGRVRGTEAFF.